These 14 T cell receptor beta chains were all obtained from the same sample, sequenced in a study of blood T cell repertoires in COVID-19. Measured with immunoSEQ multiplex PCR; TCRdb has only the in-frame clones, and not every one. This table holds under 250,000 clones, 87% found once. The specimen was PBMCs or T cells enriched from blood (not recorded which). Receptors originate from a woman in her twenties or thirties with acute COVID-19.

V gene TRBV6-2 or TRBV6-3 combines with J gene TRBJ2-7, with TRBD1 matching over 9 bases. Germline V lookup: CDR1 MNHEY, CDR2 SVGEGT. This CDR3 region has 15 residues. After removal of 5 bases from V and 2 bases from J, the junction contained 7 bases not matched to a gene. In DNA, the CDR3 is TGTGCCAGCAGTACACGGACAGGGGTCACCTACGAGCAGTACTTC. Translating gives CASSTRTGVTYEQYF.

The chain joins TRBV27 to TRBJ2-3, with 9 nucleotides matching TRBD1. CDR1 and CDR2 from the germline V gene are MNHEY and SMNVEV (reference sequence). The CDR3 has 16 residues. V lost 5 bases to trimming and J lost 1 base; unmatched junction nucleotides: 7. The CDR3 nucleotides are TGTGCCAGCAGTCTAAACCGGGACAGGGGCACAGATACGCAGTATTTT. Its translation is CASSLNRDRGTDTQYF.

The V call is TRBV5-6, the J call TRBJ1-6; D is unclear. The CDR3 is made up of 13 amino acids. V was cut by 0 bases and J by 7 bases, with 5 bases left in between. CDR1 is SGHDT, CDR2 YYEEEE, per germline. The CDR3 loop is CASSLARNSPLHF. The CDR3 nucleotides read TGTGCCAGCAGCTTGGCGCGGAATTCACCCCTCCACTTT.

The chain recombines TRBV19 with TRBJ1-3, with a weak D call TRBD1 (6 bases). Germline CDR1 reads LNHDA; CDR2 reads SQIVND (reference sequence). Trimming pared 5 bases from V and 0 bases from J, leaving 11 bases between. The CDR3 extends over 15 amino acids. CDR3 bases: TGTGCCAGTAGTGCACAGGGTTTCTCTGGAAACACCATATATTTT. This encodes CASSAQGFSGNTIYF.

The rearrangement joins TRBV4-3 to TRBJ1-1, with a possible D match to TRBD1 (6 bases). The germline V gene encodes CDR1 LGHNA and CDR2 YSLEER. V lost 0 bases to trimming and J lost 1 base, with 9 bases between them. The CDR3 is 15 residues long. CDR3 protein: CASSQDRGGNTEAFF. In DNA form, the CDR3 reads TGCGCCAGCAGCCAAGATCGAGGGGGGAACACTGAAGCTTTCTTT.

The J gene is TRBJ1-1, the V gene TRBV18; 7 positions match TRBD1. Germline V lookup: CDR1 KGHSH, CDR2 LQKENI. The V segment lost 1 base and the J segment 0 bases; nucleotides outside the gene matches: 2. This CDR3 has 15 amino acids. The CDR3 bases are TGTGCCAGCTCACCACTAGGGACAGTGAACACTGAAGCTTTCTTT. Its translation: CASSPLGTVNTEAFF. Full variable domain (outside the CDR3, taken from reference TRBV18 and TRBJ1-1): NAGVMQNPRHLVRRRGQEARLRCSPMKGHSHVYWYRQLPEEGLKFMVYLQKENIIDESGMPKERFSAEFPKEGPSILRIQQVVRGDSAAYFCASSPLGTVNTEAFFGQGTRLTVV.

V is TRBV24-1 and J is TRBJ2-1; maybe TRBD2 (5 bases). The CDR3 length is 17 residues. The V and J ends lost 0 bases and 8 bases respectively, with 19 bases between them. Germline CDR1 reads KGHDR; CDR2 reads SFDVKD. CDR3 coding DNA: TGTGCCACCAGTGATTTGTATAGGTTTTTGGAGGAGGATGAGCAGTTCTTC. It codes for CATSDLYRFLEEDEQFF.

The chain recombines TRBV3-1 (or the pseudogene TRBV3-2) with TRBJ1-6; no reliable D call. V was pared by 1 base and J by 10 bases, with 14 bases between. This CDR3 is built from 15 residues. The germline V gene encodes CDR1 LGHDT and CDR2 YNNKEL (reference sequence). Here the CDR3 reads CASSQGGLMGSPLHF. The DNA of the CDR3 is TGTGCCAGCAGCCAAGGCGGGCTTATGGGATCACCCCTCCACTTT.

The chain recombines TRBV2 with TRBJ2-5; TRBD2 matches at 13 bases. The trim removed 4 bases at V and 5 bases at J, leaving 4 bases unmatched. There are 15 residues in the CDR3. Per the germline V gene, CDR1 is SNHLY and CDR2 is FYNNEI. CDR3: CASSGLAGGWETQYF. DNA for the CDR3: TGTGCCAGCAGTGGACTAGCGGGGGGCTGGGAGACCCAGTACTTC.

This chain connects TRBV12-5 to TRBJ1-2; 8 nucleotides line up with TRBD1. Germline CDR1 and CDR2: LGHNT and FRNRAP. J lost 13 bases, V lost 1 base, and 14 bases had no gene match. This CDR3 contains 15 residues. In DNA, the CDR3 is TGTGCTAGTGGTTTGGGTCAGGGGGCGCTGGCTGATCTCACCTTC. Its protein is CASGLGQGALADLTF.

J is TRBJ2-7 and V is TRBV4-3, with D perhaps TRBD1 (5 bases). CDR3 length: 15 amino acids. Trimming removed 1 base from V and 2 bases from J, with 12 bases in between. In germline, CDR1 is LGHNA, CDR2 YSLEER. The CDR3, as DNA: TGCGCCAGCAGCCAAGTTCGTGCAGGGCCCTACGAGCAGTACTTC. Translation: CASSQVRAGPYEQYF.

The J gene is TRBJ1-5, the V gene TRBV15, with D possibly being TRBD1 (5 bases). Germline CDR1 is LNHNV and CDR2 is YYDKDF (reference sequence). This CDR3 comprises 17 residues. Trimming removed 4 bases from V and 0 bases from J, with 16 bases in between. The CDR3 loop is CATSTDRVYTSNQPQHF. CDR3 in DNA: TGTGCCACCAGCACCGACAGAGTCTATACTAGCAATCAGCCCCAGCATTTT.

A few counts support this clone. The V call is TRBV5-1, the J call TRBJ1-4; perhaps TRBD1 as D (5 bases). V was shortened by 3 bases and J by 5 bases, with 20 bases between the two germline ends. Germline lookup yields CDR1 SGHRS and CDR2 YFSETQ. CDR3 size: 17 residues. Here the CDR3 reads CASSSPGTAGGNEKLFF. CDR3 DNA: TGCGCCAGCAGCTCTCCAGGGACCGCCGGGGGAAATGAAAAACTGTTTTTT. Combining the CDR3 with reference TRBV5-1 and TRBJ1-4 gives the whole variable domain KAGVTQTPRYLIKTRGQQVTLSCSPISGHRSVSWYQQTPGQGLQFLFEYFSETQRNKGNFPGRFSGRQFSNSRSEMNVSTLELGDSALYLCASSSPGTAGGNEKLFFGSGTQLSVL.

The chain is built from TRBV25-1 and TRBJ2-1; 11 nucleotides line up with TRBD2. This CDR3 has 15 amino acids. V lost 3 bases and J lost 5; bases outside the gene matches: 3. Per germline, CDR1 MGHDK and CDR2 SYGVNS. CDR3 nucleotide sequence: TGTGCCAGCAGTGATCCGGGACTAGCGGACAATGAGCAGTTCTTC. This encodes CASSDPGLADNEQFF.